This T cell receptor beta chain was documented in a study of tumor and adjacent non-tumor tissue in lung cancer. As for the study in general: The patients, around 9 men and a handful of women, were about 31 to 76 with stage I to III disease.

This sample's RNA came from whole unsorted tissue. The library came from three nested PCR rounds adapted from ARM-PCR protocols. MiXCR was run by TCRdb on the multiplex PCR reads, yielding one entry per CDR3 protein. The table has some 120,000 distinct CDR3 sequences, 66% seen once. This clonotype was found many times. What it recognizes is unknown. Broader study findings: Normal lung showed higher cumulative top 100 clone frequency than tumor.

Trimming cost V 1 base and J 0 bases, with 10 bases left between them. This CDR3 spans 14 amino acids. From germline, CDR1 is DFQATT and CDR2 SNEGSKA (reference sequence). The source material was lung tumor tissue. The receptor was derived from a man between 25 and 39 years old with non-small cell lung cancer. The chain carries TRBV20-1 and TRBJ2-7, with D uncertain. The CDR3 region has the DNA TGCAGTGCTAGAGTAAGTCCAGCCTCCTACGAGCAGTACTTC. Translating gives CSARVSPASYEQYF.